The present T cell receptor (beta chain) was sequenced within a study of blood T cell repertoires in COVID-19. Study-level information: COVID-19 samples collected from the United States, Italy and Spain covered acute and convalescent phases. PBMCs, B-cell-depleted T cells, or T cells provided the cDNA or gDNA that made up the material.

In regard to this clone: Within the sample, other DNA sequences also encode this same CDR3.

Original handling: The assay estimated nucleated cells by amplifying reference gene primers. This table comes from immunoSEQ multiplex PCR, and its TCRdb copy is limited to in-frame clones, with some not included. That table gives V, J and clone size, and the DNA gave D and trimming. The table includes 450,000 to 500,000 clones, roughly 85% detected once. The source of this sequence is a human donor in a cohort sampled during active COVID-19. Sequencing was performed on peripheral blood.

CDR3 nucleotide sequence: TGCGCCAGCAGCTTCACAGGGGGAAACACTGAAGCTTTCTTT. As protein: CASSFTGGNTEAFF. The V and J genes are TRBV5-1 and TRBJ1-1; 8 bases are a match to TRBD1. The germline gives CDR1 SGHRS, CDR2 YFSETQ. The CDR3 is 14 residues long. V was pared by 2 bases and J by 2 bases, with 2 bases of the junction left unmatched.